This T cell receptor beta chain was recovered during a study of blood T cell repertoires in COVID-19 (TCRdb year 2020). Concerning the study at large: Samples from collaborators originated in the United States, Italy and Spain and spanned both the acute and convalescent phases of COVID-19. A freely available public database, intended as a resource for researchers studying the immune response to SARS-CoV-2, is where the repertoires were released. The material from the prospective study consisted of cDNA or gDNA derived from T cells, B-cell-depleted T cells, or PBMCs. Deeply sampled blood TCRbeta repertoires from subjects exposed to, actively infected with, or recovered from COVID-19 were included in the dataset. Sample metadata almost always included a de-identified subject ID, COVID-19 status, age in years and sex. Samples were obtained from the ongoing ImmuneRACE study (first 160 participants) and from roughly 1,300 subjects provided by 6 global collaborators. Where HLA class I and class II types were available, the types were taken from metadata supplied by the sample provider, not from assay-based typing.

Broad study findings and their caveats: The amount of clinical and demographic metadata varied by source and participant and was provided uncurated.

Notes on this clone: Its specific antigen is unknown. Base quality data are lacking; no much larger clone is found one base away.

Enrolling through a virtual design, the prospective study's participants ranged in age from roughly 18 to 89 years and lived across 24 United States geographic areas. In the prospective study, cohorts were assigned on the basis of participant-reported clinical history obtained from a screening survey and a study questionnaire. Mobile phlebotomists in the prospective study collected whole blood, serum and a nasopharyngeal or oropharyngeal swab from every participant. Over a roughly 2-month period, participants in the prospective study had the option of providing additional blood draws and questionnaires. Before DNA extraction, blood samples from the prospective study were shipped at room temperature or frozen. The immunoSEQ Assay, a bias-controlled multiplex PCR, was used to amplify TCRbeta CDR3 regions from genomic DNA. The original pipeline was this. The number of nucleated cells in each sample was estimated from the amplification of reference gene primers within the assay. To quantify the absolute abundance of each unique TCRbeta CDR3 rearrangement, sequence reads were collapsed and filtered. Productive Simpson clonality was computed per sample as the square root of Simpson's diversity index over productive rearrangements. The clones in this table, taken by TCRdb from immuneACCESS, are in-frame only. Not every clone is retained; where verified, under half of the shortfall comes from an unresolved V gene, and the cause of the rest is unknown. V and J calls plus clone size are reproduced from that table; the DNA served to infer D and trimming. This sample comprises about 250,000 clones, around 85% of them detected only once. Around 10% of the sample comes from the top ten.

Sequenced input: PBMCs or T cells enriched from blood (not recorded which). This receptor was identified in a woman aged 45-59 years with acute COVID-19.

The CDR3 region has the sequence CASSASGGAYEQFF. The DNA sequence is as follows: TGCGCCAGCAGCGCTAGCGGGGGGGCATATGAGCAGTTCTTC. Here the chain combines TRBV5-1 and TRBJ2-1, with 12 central nucleotides matching TRBD2. CDR1 and CDR2 were assigned from the germline V gene as SGHRS and YFSETQ. Unmatched junction bases come to 4, with V trimmed by 4 bases and J by 8 bases. The CDR3 has 14 amino acids, counting the end cysteine and phenylalanine. The only DNA kept is the CDR3, 42 bases in frame from the first base.